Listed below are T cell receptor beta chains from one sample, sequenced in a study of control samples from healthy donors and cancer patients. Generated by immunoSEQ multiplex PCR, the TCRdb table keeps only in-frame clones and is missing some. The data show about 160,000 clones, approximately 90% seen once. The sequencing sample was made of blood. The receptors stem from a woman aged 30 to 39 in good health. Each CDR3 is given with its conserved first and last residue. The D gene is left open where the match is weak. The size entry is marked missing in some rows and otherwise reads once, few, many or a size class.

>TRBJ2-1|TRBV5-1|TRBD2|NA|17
CASSSTLGAGGYNEQFF
TGCGCCAGCAGCTCCACCCTAGGCGCGGGAGGGTACAATGAGCAGTTCTTC
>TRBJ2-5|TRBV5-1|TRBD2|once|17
CASSFPSGRLYQETQYF
TGCGCCAGCAGCTTCCCTAGCGGGAGATTGTACCAAGAGACCCAGTACTTC
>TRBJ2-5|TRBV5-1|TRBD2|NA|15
CASSAGLAGSETQYF
TGCGCCAGCAGCGCGGGACTAGCGGGATCAGAGACCCAGTACTTC
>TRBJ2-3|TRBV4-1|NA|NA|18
CASSQGIIVGGSTDTQYF
TGCGCCAGCAGCCAAGGGATAATTGTGGGAGGAAGCACAGATACGCAGTATTTT
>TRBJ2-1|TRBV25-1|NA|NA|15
CASSDGAISYNEQFF
TGTGCCAGCAGTGATGGCGCCATTTCCTACAATGAGCAGTTCTTC
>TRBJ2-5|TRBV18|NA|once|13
CASSPILQETQYF
TGTGCCAGCTCACCTATCCTCCAAGAGACCCAGTACTTC
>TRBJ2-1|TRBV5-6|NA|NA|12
CASSDLTDEQFF
TGTGCCAGCAGCGACCTTACTGATGAGCAGTTCTTC
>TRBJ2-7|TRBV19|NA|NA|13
CASSVDWGYEQYF
TGTGCCAGTAGTGTCGACTGGGGATACGAGCAGTACTTC
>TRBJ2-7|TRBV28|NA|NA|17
CASSGTLQTEAAYEQYF
TGTGCCAGCAGCGGGACGCTTCAAACCGAGGCGGCCTACGAGCAGTACTTC
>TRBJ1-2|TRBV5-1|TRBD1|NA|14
CASSLGAGGDGYTF
TGCGCCAGCAGCTTGGGCGCAGGGGGCGATGGCTACACCTTC
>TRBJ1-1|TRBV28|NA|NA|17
CASNLLGSGARNTEAFF
TGTGCCAGCAACCTTTTAGGGTCAGGGGCCAGGAACACTGAAGCTTTCTTT
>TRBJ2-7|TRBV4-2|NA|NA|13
CASSQRHHYEQYF
TGTGCCAGCAGCCAACGACATCACTACGAGCAGTACTTC
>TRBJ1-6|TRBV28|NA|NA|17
CASSSRAGSSYNSPLHF
TGTGCCAGCAGCTCCCGGGCAGGCAGCTCCTATAATTCACCCCTCCACTTT
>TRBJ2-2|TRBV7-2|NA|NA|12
CASSLRGRELFF
TGTGCCAGCAGCTTGAGGGGGAGGGAGCTGTTTTTT
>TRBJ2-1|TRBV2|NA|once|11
CASSLGNEQFF
TGTGCCAGCAGCCTCGGAAATGAGCAGTTCTTC
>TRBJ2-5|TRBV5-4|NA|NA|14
CASSLPGPQETQYF
TGTGCCAGCAGCTTGCCAGGGCCTCAAGAGACCCAGTACTTC
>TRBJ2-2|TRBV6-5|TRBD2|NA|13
CASTRLAAGELFF
TGTGCCAGCACCCGACTAGCCGCCGGGGAGCTGTTTTTT